Here is one T cell receptor (beta chain) with its context. This clone was seen only once. Its cognate antigen has yet to be identified. No much larger clonotype is one base removed from it; base qualities were not supplied. Using the deep immunoSEQ assay, multiplex PCR amplified TCR CDR3 regions from genomic DNA. Extracted genomic DNA from each cell subset was distributed evenly across all wells of several immunoSEQ 96-well plates, and each plate was treated as a replicate. Each replicate PCR for sorted subsets received about 0.2 ug genomic DNA, equal to about 30,000 T cell genomes. Purified libraries were measured with a Qubit 3.0 fluorometer, size-checked on a Bioanalyzer 2100, and measured again with the KAPA Library Quantification kit. Every immunoSEQ 96-well plate was sequenced on a dedicated single-read 150-cycle Illumina NextSeq 550 flow cell. In the original analysis: Because the immunoSEQ output held only junctional sequences and lacked quality scores, the filtering could not match the filtering applied to full-length reads. To assign V/J genes and CDR3, sequences were annotated against IMGT germline references using PyIR, a Python wrapper for IgBLAST v1.9. Reads were removed for weak V/J assignments (E-value above 1e-6), missing CDR3, stop codons, out-of-frame junctions, or ambiguous translated residues. V3J clonotypes were defined as sequences sharing an identical inferred V gene, J gene, and CDR3 amino acid sequence. The percentage overlap between two repertoires was calculated by dividing the number of shared unique clonotypes by the size of the smaller repertoire. RTK rarefaction, the Chao1 estimator, and Recon v2.1 estimates of unobserved clonotypes were used to assess repertoire richness. For all TCRbeta clonotypes obtained by the gDNA method from several donors, generation probabilities were computed with OLGA. This immuneACCESS table, as held by TCRdb, lists in-frame sequences with V and J called but not all clones. Of the missing ones, under half trace to an unresolved V gene in checked studies; the others have no known cause. V and J calls and clone size are those listed in that table; D and trimming were worked out from the DNA. The sample contains 1 million to 1.2 million clones, 77% of them found a single time. 0.7% to 0.95% of the sample goes to the ten largest clones.

Between the V and J ends, shortened by 0 bases and 0 bases respectively, the junction contains 3 bases. The CDR3, from cysteine to phenylalanine, totals 15 residues. Just the 45-base CDR3 DNA is kept, in frame starting at base 1. The germline V gene yields SGHTA for CDR1 and FQGTGA for CDR2. The donors were healthy, HIV-negative adults who had no recently reported acute infections or vaccinations. Every donor was a Caucasian adult residing in Nashville, Tennessee, USA. Magnetic negative selection was used to enrich CD4+ T cells, after which naive cells were positively selected on CD45RA and the negative fraction became the memory subset. Blood was obtained by leukapheresis, after which PBMCs were separated by Ficoll-Histopaque density gradient centrifugation and cryopreserved in liquid nitrogen vapor phase. Analytical flow cytometry was used to check the purity and quantity of each magnetically sorted T cell population. Each sorted fraction had its genomic DNA isolated and then quantified by UV absorbance on a Nanodrop 2000c.

The data were taken from a study of shared clonotypes between healthy human individuals (dated by TCRdb to the early 2020s). The study in broad terms: The cohort included a few men and a couple of women between 18 and 49 years of age. For each donor, CD4 naive and CD4 memory were each given three plates, CD8 naive was given two plates, and CD8 memory was given one plate. The study deeply sequenced blood TCR repertoires of about 5 healthy adults to estimate repertoire size and the extent of clonotype sharing between individuals. To increase sequencing depth and limit assay-specific biases, different laboratories used diverse techniques to prepare libraries and sequence TCR repertoires. Per donor, leukapheresis produced somewhere between about 0.9 and 9.5 billion PBMCs. What the research found in general, with its limitations: Sampling was restricted to blood, and TCR repertoires in tissues likely differ from the TCR repertoires found in blood. Sharing across a few donors was observed for 5% to 6.5% of naive CD4, about 3.2% of naive CD8, 2.3% of memory CD4, and approximately 0.41% of memory CD8 clonotypes. Larger estimated clonotype richness was generally found for naive subsets than for memory subsets. Pairwise subsampling indicated that sequencing depth was expected to affect the degree of clonotype sharing among donors. Because the study included only a small number of donors, the genetic and exposure-history diversity represented was limited. Compared with non-shared clonotypes, the clonotypes found in all four sorted-subset donors had higher generation probabilities. Rarefaction of sorted-subset datasets indicated incomplete sequencing despite the large sequencing depth.

This clonotype was obtained from a man between 18 and 29 years old in good health. Some clones in this sample may be carry-over from other donors' samples. Material: memory CD4+ T cells from PBMCs. The meaning of the sample's cell subset or site label: CD45RA-negative fraction. The chain employs TRBV7-3 and TRBJ2-6, with the D gene too uncertain to name. The DNA sequence is as follows: TGTGCCAGCAGCTTAACAGCCTCTGGGGCCAACGTCCTGACTTTC. Its translation reads: CASSLTASGANVLTF.